Listed here is a single T cell receptor (beta chain). Antigen specificity is unknown. The data were taken from a study of T cells after yellow fever vaccination. Study-wide results and caveats: FACS-sorted repertoires might harbor abundant contaminating clonotypes from the bulk population. Post-booster samples contained most primary-vaccination clones (approximately 95% CD4, about 90% CD8). The secondary response was weaker but peaked faster, day 5 versus 15.

The CDR3 totals 16 residues. Trimming at V came to 3 bases and at J to 8 bases, leaving 11 bases not matched to a gene. The authors made TCR cDNA by 5'RACE template switching, adding a universal primer site and UMIs. TCRdb passed the 5' RACE reads through MiXCR, listing each CDR3 protein once. Here the sample spans about 330,000 distinct CDR3 sequences, 7% to 10% being singletons. The J gene is TRBJ2-1, the V gene TRBV12-3 or TRBV12-4, with 9 bases that match TRBD2. Specimen: PBMCs, collected 35 to 50 days after the first yellow fever vaccination. This TCR came from a man aged 18 to 29 who received the YFV17D yellow fever vaccine. The CDR3 reads CASSFGHGGGAYEQFF. DNA for the CDR3: TGTGCCAGCAGTTTCGGGCATGGCGGGGGGGCCTATGAGCAGTTCTTC.